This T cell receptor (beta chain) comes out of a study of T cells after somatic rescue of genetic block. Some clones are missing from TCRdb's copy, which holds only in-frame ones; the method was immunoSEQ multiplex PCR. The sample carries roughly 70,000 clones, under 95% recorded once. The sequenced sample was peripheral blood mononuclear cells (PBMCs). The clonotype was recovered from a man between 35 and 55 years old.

In DNA form, the CDR3 reads TGTGCCGGGTCCCCCGGTTCGAACACTGAAGCTTTCTTT. It translates to CAGSPGSNTEAFF. The rearrangement joins TRBV30 to TRBJ1-1; D is uncertain. With 8 bases removed from V and 1 base from J, the gap between germline ends came to 14 bases. Germline values: CDR1 GTSNPN, CDR2 SVGIG (reference sequence). This CDR3 comprises 13 residues.